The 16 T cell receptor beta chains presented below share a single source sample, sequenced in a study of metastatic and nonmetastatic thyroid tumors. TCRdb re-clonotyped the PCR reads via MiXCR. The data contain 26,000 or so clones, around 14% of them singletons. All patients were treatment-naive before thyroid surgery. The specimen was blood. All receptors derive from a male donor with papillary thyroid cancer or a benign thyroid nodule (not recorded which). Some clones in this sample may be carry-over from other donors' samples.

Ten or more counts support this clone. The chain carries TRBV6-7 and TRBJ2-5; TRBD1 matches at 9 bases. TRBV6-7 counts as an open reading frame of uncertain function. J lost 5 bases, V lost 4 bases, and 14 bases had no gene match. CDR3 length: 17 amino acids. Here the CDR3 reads CASSSSGTGCFWETQYF. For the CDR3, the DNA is TGTGCCAGCAGTTCTTCCGGGACAGGGTGTTTCTGGGAGACCCAGTACTTC.

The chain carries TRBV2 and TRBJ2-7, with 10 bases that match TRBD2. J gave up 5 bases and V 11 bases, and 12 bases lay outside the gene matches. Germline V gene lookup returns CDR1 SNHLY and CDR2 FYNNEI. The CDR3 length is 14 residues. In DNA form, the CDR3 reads TGTGCCGGGAGAACCGGGACTAGCGACCACGAGCAGTACTTC. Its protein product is CAGRTGTSDHEQYF.

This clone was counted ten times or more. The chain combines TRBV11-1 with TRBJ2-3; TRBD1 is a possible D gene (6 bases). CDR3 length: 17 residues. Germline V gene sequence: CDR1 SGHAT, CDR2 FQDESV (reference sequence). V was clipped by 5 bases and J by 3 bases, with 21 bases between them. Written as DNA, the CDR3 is TGTGCCAGCAGCCCTCCCAGGACAGCCTTTTGGACAGATACGCAGTATTTT. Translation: CASSPPRTAFWTDTQYF.

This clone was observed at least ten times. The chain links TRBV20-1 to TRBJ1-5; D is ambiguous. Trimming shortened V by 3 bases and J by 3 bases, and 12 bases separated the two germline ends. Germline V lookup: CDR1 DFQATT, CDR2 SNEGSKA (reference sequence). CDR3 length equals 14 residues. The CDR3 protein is CSASPPGFNQPQHF. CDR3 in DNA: TGCAGTGCTAGCCCCCCGGGCTTCAATCAGCCCCAGCATTTT.

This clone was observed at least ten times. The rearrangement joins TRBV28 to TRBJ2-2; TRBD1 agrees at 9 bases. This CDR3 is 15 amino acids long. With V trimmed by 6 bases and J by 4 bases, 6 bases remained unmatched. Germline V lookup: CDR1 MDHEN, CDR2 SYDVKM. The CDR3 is CASSKGQGSTGELFF. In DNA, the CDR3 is TGTGCCAGCAGCAAGGGACAGGGCTCCACCGGGGAGCTGTTTTTT.

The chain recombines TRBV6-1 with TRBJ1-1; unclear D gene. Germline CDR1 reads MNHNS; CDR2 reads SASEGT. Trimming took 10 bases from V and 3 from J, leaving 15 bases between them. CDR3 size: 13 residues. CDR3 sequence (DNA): TGTGCCACCCAACCCTGGGAGGACACTGAAGCTTTCTTT. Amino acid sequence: CATQPWEDTEAFF.

The CDR3 spells CASSLRRNYEQYF. The CDR3 bases are TGTGCCAGCAGCTTAAGACGAAACTACGAGCAGTACTTC. The chain uses TRBV7-2 and TRBJ2-7; D is unclear. V was shortened by 2 bases and J by 3 bases, with 8 bases between the two germline ends. The germline gives CDR1 SGHTA, CDR2 FQGNSA. The CDR3 has 13 residues.

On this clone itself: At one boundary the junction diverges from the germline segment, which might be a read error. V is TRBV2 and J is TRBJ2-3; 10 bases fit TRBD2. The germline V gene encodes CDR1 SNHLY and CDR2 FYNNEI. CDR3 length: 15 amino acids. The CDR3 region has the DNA TGTGCCAGCAGGAAGGGACTAGCGTTTTCAGATACTCAGTATTTT. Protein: CASRKGLAFSDTQYF.

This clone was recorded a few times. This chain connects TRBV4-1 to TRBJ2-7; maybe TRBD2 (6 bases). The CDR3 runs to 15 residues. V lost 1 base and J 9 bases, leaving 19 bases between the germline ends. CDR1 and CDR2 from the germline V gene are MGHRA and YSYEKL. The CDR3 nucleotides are TGCGCCAGCAGCCAAGTCGCACGGGAGCCTGGCGGGCAGTACTTC. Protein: CASSQVAREPGGQYF.

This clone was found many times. The DNA of the CDR3 is TGTGCCAGCAGACAAGCGGGACAGGCGACCTACGAGCAGTACTTC. The encoded protein is CASRQAGQATYEQYF. This chain uses TRBV13 with TRBJ2-7; a possible D gene is TRBD1 (8 bases). Trimming cost V 6 bases and J 2 bases, with 17 bases left between them. The CDR3 spans 15 residues. Germline assignment: CDR1 PRHDT and CDR2 FYEKMQ (reference sequence).

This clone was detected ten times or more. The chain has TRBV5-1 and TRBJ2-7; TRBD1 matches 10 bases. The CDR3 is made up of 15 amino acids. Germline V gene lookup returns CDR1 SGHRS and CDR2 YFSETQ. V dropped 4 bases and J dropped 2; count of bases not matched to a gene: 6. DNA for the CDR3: TGCGCCAGCAGCGGGGGGACAGGGGTGACCTACGAGCAGTACTTC. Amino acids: CASSGGTGVTYEQYF.

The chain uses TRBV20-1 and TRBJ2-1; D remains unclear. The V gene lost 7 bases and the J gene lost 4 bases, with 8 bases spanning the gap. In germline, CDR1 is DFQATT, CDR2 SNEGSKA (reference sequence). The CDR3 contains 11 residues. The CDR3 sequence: CSGAAYNEQFF. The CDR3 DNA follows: TGCAGTGGGGCGGCTTACAATGAGCAGTTCTTC.

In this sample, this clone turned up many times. For the CDR3, the DNA is TGCAGTGCGCCAGAAGAAGGGGAGGCCTACGAGCAGTACTTC. This gives the protein CSAPEEGEAYEQYF. The chain joins TRBV20-1 to TRBJ2-7; possibly TRBD2 for D (6 bases). V was pared by 6 bases and J by 2 bases, with 17 bases between. Looked up from germline, CDR1 is DFQATT and CDR2 is SNEGSKA (reference sequence). The CDR3 runs 14 residues.

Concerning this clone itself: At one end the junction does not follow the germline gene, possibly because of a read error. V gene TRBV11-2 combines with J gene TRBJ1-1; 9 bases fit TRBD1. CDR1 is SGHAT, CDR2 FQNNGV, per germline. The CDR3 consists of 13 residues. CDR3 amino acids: CPSSLAGTGKTYF. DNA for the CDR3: TGTCCCAGCAGCTTAGCTGGGACAGGGAAAACTTACTTT. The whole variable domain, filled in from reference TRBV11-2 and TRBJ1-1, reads EAGVAQSPRYKIIEKRQSVAFWCNPISGHATLYWYQQILGQGPKLLIQFQNNGVVDDSQLPKDRFSAERLKGVDSTLKIQPAKLEDSAVYLCPSSLAGTGKTYFGQGTRLTVV.

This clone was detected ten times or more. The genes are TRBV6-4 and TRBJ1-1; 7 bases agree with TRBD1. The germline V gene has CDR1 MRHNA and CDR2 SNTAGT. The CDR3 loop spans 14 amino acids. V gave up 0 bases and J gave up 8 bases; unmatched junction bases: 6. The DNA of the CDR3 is TGTGCCAGCAGTGACTCAGACAGGGCTACGGAAGCTTTCTTT. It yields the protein CASSDSDRATEAFF.

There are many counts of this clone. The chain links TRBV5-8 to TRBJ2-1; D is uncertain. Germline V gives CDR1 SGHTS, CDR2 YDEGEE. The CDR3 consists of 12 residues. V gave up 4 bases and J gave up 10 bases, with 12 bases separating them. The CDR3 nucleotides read TGTGCCAGCAGCCGCGAATTTAAGGAGCAGTTCTTC. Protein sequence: CASSREFKEQFF.